The clone carrying this T cell receptor (beta chain) occurred a few times. The antigen remains undetermined. The V and J ends lost 6 bases and 11 bases, in that order; junction bases with no gene match: 6. Germline CDR1 and CDR2: MNHEY and SVGAGI. CDR3 length equals 11 residues. These data are taken from a study of T cell responses to AZD1222 COVID-19 vaccine. Turning to the study itself: Recipients boosted at about 4 weeks or about 12 weeks are pooled. Study-level findings and limits: It should be noted that donors were predominantly white British and more often female, and clonal diversity was possibly underestimated. It was only 6 or 7 AZD1222 recipients who were seropositive at baseline. Targeting of unmutated variant regions was reportedly seen in nearly half of spike-specific TCRs.

Assay: immunoSEQ multiplex PCR; the TCRdb copy retains only in-frame clones and omits some. The table lists 80,000 or so clones, 70% to 90% of them singletons. This receptor was obtained from an adult in good health. The chain couples TRBV6-5 to TRBJ1-1; 7 nucleotides line up with TRBD1. Sequencing was performed on peripheral blood, taken on day 0 of AZD1222 vaccination. The CDR3 DNA reads as TGTGCCAGCAGCACCGGGACAGTTGCTTTCTTT. Its translation: CASSTGTVAFF.